These T cell receptor beta chains were read from a single sample in a study of Graves' ophthalmopathy and Graves' hyperthyroidism. TCRdb called the multiplex PCR reads again in MiXCR, with one record for every CDR3 protein. Of about 400,000 distinct CDR3 sequences detected, around 20% appear once; the ten largest clones hold around 1.4%. Source material: peripheral blood. All receptors come from a woman aged 18-35 years with Graves' ophthalmopathy. Each CDR3 is given with its conserved first and last residue. The D gene is left open where the match is weak. Rows give clone size only sometimes, using once, few, many, or a class for an expanded clone.

j_call d_call v_call clone_size cdr3_aa cdr3_nt
TRBJ1-6 . TRBV28 . CASSFGQDSSPLHF TGTGCCAGCAGTTTCGGGCAGGATTCTTCACCCCTCCACTTT
TRBJ1-1 . TRBV29-1 many CSVEEGVNTEAFF TGCAGCGTTGAGGAGGGTGTGAACACTGAAGCTTTCTTT
TRBJ1-2 . TRBV19 few CASRPGEASGYTF TGTGCCAGTCGTCCGGGGGAGGCCTCAGGCTACACCTTC
TRBJ2-2 . TRBV15 many CATSRATGSGELFF TGTGCCACCAGCAGGGCCACAGGGTCCGGGGAGCTGTTTTTT
TRBJ2-5 . TRBV12-5 few CASGSSDPQGTQYF TGTGCTAGTGGTTCATCCGACCCCCAAGGGACCCAGTACTTC
TRBJ1-3 . TRBV6-2/TRBV6-3 . CASSYWTVAGRASGNTIYF TGTGCCAGCAGTTATTGGACAGTCGCCGGACGGGCGTCTGGAAACACCATATATTTT
TRBJ2-2 . TRBV6-1 many CASTSGREDTGELFF TGTGCCAGCACCTCCGGCAGGGAGGACACCGGGGAGCTGTTTTTT
TRBJ2-4 . TRBV7-9 many CASSLLREVLYF TGTGCCAGCAGCTTATTGAGGGAAGTCCTCTACTTC
TRBJ1-2 TRBD1 TRBV12-3/TRBV12-4 many CASRKNGQGNYGYTF TGTGCCAGCAGGAAGAACGGACAGGGTAACTATGGCTACACCTTC
TRBJ1-2 . TRBV30 many CAWSIPFTKKLAYGYTF TGTGCCTGGAGTATCCCCTTTACTAAGAAGTTGGCCTATGGCTACACCTTC
TRBJ1-6 TRBD1 TRBV9 many CASSVAAGGNSPLHF TGTGCCAGCAGCGTAGCGGCAGGGGGGAATTCACCCCTCCACTTT
TRBJ2-4 TRBD1 TRBV19 many CASSKDRVLAKNIQYF TGTGCCAGTAGTAAGGACAGGGTACTGGCCAAAAACATTCAGTACTTC